The sequence of this T cell receptor (beta chain) was determined in a study of blood T cell repertoires in COVID-19. Study context: The United States, Italy and Spain supplied acute and convalescent COVID-19 samples. PBMCs, B-cell-depleted T cells, or T cells were the source of the cDNA or gDNA that made up the material.

This table comes from immunoSEQ multiplex PCR, and its TCRdb copy is limited to in-frame clones, with some not included. The sample holds some 45,000 clones; roughly 90% are singletons and the top ten take roughly an eighth. The TCR was taken from a human donor in a cohort sampled during active COVID-19. The specimen was peripheral blood.

The CDR3 spells CASSAPGTMFSGANVLTF. DNA for the CDR3: TGTGCCAGCAGTGCCCCCGGGACAATGTTCTCTGGGGCCAACGTCCTGACTTTC. V usage is TRBV28 and J usage is TRBJ2-6, with D maybe TRBD1 (6 bases). Germline V gene lookup returns CDR1 MDHEN and CDR2 SYDVKM. This CDR3 is 18 amino acids long. Trimming took 5 bases from V and 0 from J, leaving 17 bases between them.